This T cell receptor (beta chain) stems from a study of OX40 agonist ivuxolimab in advanced cancers. The study, taken as a whole, reports: The study found that CD8+ T cells averaged more expanded clones than CD4+.

Produced via immunoSEQ multiplex PCR; TCRdb's table is partial and in-frame only. The sample has roughly 75,000 clones; 70% to 90% are singletons. Note on this clone: The antigen is unknown.

The TCR sequence derives from an adult with an advanced solid tumor such as melanoma, head and neck, liver or kidney cancer. Sequencing used CD4+ or CD8+ T cells sorted from blood, obtained in a trial of the OX40 agonist ivuxolimab.

DNA for the CDR3: TGTGCCAGCAGTGGGACGACGTACGGGTCCGGCTACACCTTC. Translated: CASSGTTYGSGYTF. This chain joins TRBV6-1 and TRBJ1-2; no clear D. Germline values: CDR1 MNHNS, CDR2 SASEGT. Trimming shortened V by 4 bases and J by 8 bases, and 17 bases separated the two germline ends. CDR3 length equals 14 residues.